This T cell receptor beta chain was captured in a study of CD8 T cells in ankylosing spondylitis. Study-wide results and caveats: Reportedly, significant enrichment of disease-linked clones occurred in matched ankylosing spondylitis synovial fluid. Several of the motif variants were reported before in synovial fluid and blood from reactive arthritis. Disease-linked clones proved CD8+ and comparatively uncommon in peripheral blood.

A word on this clonotype: Its matching antigen is unknown.

The junction had 6 bases not matched to a gene; V was cut back by 7 bases and J by 2 bases. This CDR3 spans 14 amino acids. Germline V gene sequence: CDR1 MNHNS, CDR2 SASEGT. TCRdb fed the 5' RACE reads into MiXCR, producing one record per CDR3 protein. The table records some 250,000 distinct CDR3 sequences, under 30% of them present only once. V gene TRBV6-1 combines with J gene TRBJ2-7, with 9 positions matching TRBD1. The receptor's source is a male donor with ankylosing spondylitis or in good health (not recorded which). Sequences were obtained from blood, either unsorted or a sorted T cell fraction (not recorded which). CDR3 DNA sequence: TGTGCCAGCACCGGGACAGGGCCAACCTACGAGCAGTACTTC. Translation: CASTGTGPTYEQYF.